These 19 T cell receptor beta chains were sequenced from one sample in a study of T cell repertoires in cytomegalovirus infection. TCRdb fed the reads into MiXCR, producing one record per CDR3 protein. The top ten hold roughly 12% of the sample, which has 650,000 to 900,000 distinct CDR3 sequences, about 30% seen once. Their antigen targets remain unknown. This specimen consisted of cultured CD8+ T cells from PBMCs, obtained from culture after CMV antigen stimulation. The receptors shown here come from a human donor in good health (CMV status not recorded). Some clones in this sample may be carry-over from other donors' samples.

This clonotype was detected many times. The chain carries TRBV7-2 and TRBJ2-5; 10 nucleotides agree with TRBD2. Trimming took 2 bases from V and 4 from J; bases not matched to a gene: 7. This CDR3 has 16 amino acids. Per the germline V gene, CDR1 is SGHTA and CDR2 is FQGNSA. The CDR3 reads CASSLISGGAVETQYF. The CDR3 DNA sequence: TGTGCCAGCAGCTTAATAAGCGGGGGGGCCGTAGAGACCCAGTACTTC.

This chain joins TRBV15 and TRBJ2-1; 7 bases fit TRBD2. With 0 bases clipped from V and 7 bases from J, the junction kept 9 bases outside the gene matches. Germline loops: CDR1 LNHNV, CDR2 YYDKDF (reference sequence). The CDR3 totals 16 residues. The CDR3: CATSRDLAALSNEQFF. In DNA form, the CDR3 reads TGTGCCACCAGCAGAGATCTAGCGGCTTTGAGTAATGAGCAGTTCTTC.

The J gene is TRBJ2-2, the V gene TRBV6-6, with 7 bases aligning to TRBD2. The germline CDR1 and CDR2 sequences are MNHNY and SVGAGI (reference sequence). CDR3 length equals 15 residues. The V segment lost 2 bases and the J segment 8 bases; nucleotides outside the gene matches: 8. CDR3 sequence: CASSYGGGWAGELFF. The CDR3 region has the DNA TGTGCCAGCAGTTACGGGGGGGGATGGGCTGGGGAGCTGTTTTTT.

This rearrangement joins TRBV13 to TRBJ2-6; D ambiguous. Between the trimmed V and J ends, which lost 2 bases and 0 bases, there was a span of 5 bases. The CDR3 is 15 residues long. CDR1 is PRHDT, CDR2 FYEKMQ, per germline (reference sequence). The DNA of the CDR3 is TGTGCCAGCAGCTTATCCTTCTCTGGGGCCAACGTCCTGACTTTC. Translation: CASSLSFSGANVLTF.

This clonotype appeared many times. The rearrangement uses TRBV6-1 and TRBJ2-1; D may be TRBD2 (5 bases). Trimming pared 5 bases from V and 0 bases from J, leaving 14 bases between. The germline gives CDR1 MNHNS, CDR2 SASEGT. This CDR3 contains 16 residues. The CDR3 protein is CASSPSTGFSYNEQFF. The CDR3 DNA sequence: TGTGCCAGCAGTCCCTCGACGGGATTCTCCTACAATGAGCAGTTCTTC.

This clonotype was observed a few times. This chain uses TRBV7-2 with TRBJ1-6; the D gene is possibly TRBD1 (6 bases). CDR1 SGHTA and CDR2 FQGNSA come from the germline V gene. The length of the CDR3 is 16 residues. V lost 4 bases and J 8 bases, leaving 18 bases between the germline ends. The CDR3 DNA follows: TGTGCCAGCAGCTCCCGTGGTCAGGGGCCCGATTCACCCCTCCACTTT. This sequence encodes CASSSRGQGPDSPLHF.

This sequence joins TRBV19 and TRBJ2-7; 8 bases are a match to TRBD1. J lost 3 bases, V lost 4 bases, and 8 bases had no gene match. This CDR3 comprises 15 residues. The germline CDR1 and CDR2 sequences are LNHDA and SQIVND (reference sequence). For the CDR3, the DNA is TGTGCCAGTAGTACAGGACAGGGCCCGTTCTACGAGCAGTACTTC. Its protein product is CASSTGQGPFYEQYF.

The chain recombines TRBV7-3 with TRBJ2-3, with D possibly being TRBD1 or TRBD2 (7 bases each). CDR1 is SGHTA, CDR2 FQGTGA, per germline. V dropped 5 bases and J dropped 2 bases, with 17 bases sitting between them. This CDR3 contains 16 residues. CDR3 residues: CASSPGGGIPTDTQYF. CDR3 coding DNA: TGTGCCAGCAGCCCAGGGGGGGGGATCCCCACAGATACGCAGTATTTT.

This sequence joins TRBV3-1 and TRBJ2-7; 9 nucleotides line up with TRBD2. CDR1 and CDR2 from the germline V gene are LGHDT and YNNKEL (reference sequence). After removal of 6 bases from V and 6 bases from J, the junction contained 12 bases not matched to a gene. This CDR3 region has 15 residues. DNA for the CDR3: TGTGCCAGCAGAAAGGGGACAGCGGGGGGCCGCGAGCAGTACTTC. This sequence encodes CASRKGTAGGREQYF.

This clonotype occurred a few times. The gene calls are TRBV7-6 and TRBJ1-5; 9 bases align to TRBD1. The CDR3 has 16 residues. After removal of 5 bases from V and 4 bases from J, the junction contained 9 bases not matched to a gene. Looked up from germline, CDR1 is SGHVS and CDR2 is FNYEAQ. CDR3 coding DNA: TGTGCCAGCAGCCAGGGACAGGGTTGGGGAAATCAGCCCCAGCATTTT. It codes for CASSQGQGWGNQPQHF.

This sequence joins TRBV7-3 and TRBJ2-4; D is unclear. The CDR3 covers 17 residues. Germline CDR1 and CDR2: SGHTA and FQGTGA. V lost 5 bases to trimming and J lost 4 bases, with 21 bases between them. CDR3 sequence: CASSPLRAHKGKNIQYF. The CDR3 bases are TGTGCCAGCAGCCCCCTCCGGGCTCATAAAGGAAAAAACATTCAGTACTTC. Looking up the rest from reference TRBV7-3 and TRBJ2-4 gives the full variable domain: GAGVSQTPSNKVTEKGKYVELRCDPISGHTALYWYRQSLGQGPEFLIYFQGTGAADDSGLPNDRFFAVRPEGSVSTLKIQRTERGDSAVYLCASSPLRAHKGKNIQYFGAGTRLSVL.

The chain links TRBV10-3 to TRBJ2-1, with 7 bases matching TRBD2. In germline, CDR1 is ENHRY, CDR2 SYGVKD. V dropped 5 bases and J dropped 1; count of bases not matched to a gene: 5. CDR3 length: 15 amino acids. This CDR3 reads CAISSSGVSYNEQFF. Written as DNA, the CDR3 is TGTGCCATCAGTTCTAGCGGTGTTTCCTACAATGAGCAGTTCTTC.

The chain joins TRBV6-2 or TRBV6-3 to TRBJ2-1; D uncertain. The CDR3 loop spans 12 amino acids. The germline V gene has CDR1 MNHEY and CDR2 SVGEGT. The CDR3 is CAVGNSYNEQFF. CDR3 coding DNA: TGTGCGGTAGGAAACAGCTACAATGAGCAGTTCTTC.

The CDR3 protein is CSARNRERFYTDTQYF. CDR3 coding DNA: TGCAGTGCTAGGAACCGGGAGCGTTTCTACACAGATACGCAGTATTTT. The chain is built from TRBV20-1 and TRBJ2-3; D perhaps matches TRBD2 (6 bases). This CDR3 comprises 16 residues. The germline gives CDR1 DFQATT, CDR2 SNEGSKA (reference sequence). Trimming stripped 3 bases from V and 2 bases from J, with 18 bases between.

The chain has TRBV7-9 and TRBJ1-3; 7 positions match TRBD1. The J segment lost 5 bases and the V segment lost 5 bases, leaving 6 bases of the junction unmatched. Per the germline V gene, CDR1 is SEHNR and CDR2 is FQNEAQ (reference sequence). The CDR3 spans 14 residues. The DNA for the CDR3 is TGTGCCAGCAGCCCACGACAGGGAAGAAACACCATATATTTT. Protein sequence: CASSPRQGRNTIYF.

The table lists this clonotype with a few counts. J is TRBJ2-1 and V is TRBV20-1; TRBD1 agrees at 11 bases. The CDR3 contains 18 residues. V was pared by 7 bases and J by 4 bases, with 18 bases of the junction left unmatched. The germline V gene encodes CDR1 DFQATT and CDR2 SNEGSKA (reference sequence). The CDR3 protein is CSVLGQGAKFSLYNEQFF. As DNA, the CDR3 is TGCAGTGTTCTCGGACAGGGGGCGAAGTTTTCATTGTACAATGAGCAGTTCTTC.

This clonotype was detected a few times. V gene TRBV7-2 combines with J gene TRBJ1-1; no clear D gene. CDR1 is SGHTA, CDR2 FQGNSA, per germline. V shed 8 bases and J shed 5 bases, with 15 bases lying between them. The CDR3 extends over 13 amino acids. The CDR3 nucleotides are TGTGCCAGCGGCCTCGGCCTGGCGACTGAAGCTTTCTTT. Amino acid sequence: CASGLGLATEAFF.

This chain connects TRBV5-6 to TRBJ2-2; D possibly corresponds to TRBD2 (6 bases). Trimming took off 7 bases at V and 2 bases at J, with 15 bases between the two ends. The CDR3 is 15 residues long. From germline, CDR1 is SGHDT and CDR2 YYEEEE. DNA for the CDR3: TGTGCCAGCTCATGGGGGGTCGTCAACACCGGGGAGCTGTTTTTT. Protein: CASSWGVVNTGELFF.

Here the CDR3 reads CASSLGQDRGRGYTF. CDR3 nucleotides: TGTGCCAGCAGCTTGGGGCAGGACAGGGGAAGAGGCTACACCTTC. The V gene is TRBV5-5, the J gene TRBJ1-2, with 9 nucleotides matching TRBD1. The ends lost 0 bases at V and 8 bases at J; junction bases unmatched: 8. The CDR3 length is 15 residues. Germline CDR1 is SGHKS and CDR2 is YYEKEE (reference sequence).